This T cell receptor (beta chain) derives from a study of beta chain features in type 1 diabetes. CD45RO/CCR7/CD25/CD127/CD95/CD27 sorting isolated CD4+ naive, central memory, regulatory and stem cell-like memory cells. This clone was detected a few times. Germline V gene sequence: CDR1 SEHNR, CDR2 FQNEAQ (reference sequence). This CDR3 spans 14 amino acids. V gave up 6 bases and J gave up 3 bases, with 11 bases separating them. Isolated RNA was reverse transcribed in full, so expressed TCRB transcripts were sequenced. Method: immunoSEQ multiplex PCR; TCRdb's copy keeps in-frame clones and lacks some. The sample includes approximately 140,000 clones, less than 9% of them seen just once.

This clonotype was obtained from a woman aged 30 to 39 in good health. Sequencing was carried out using central memory CD4+ T cells from blood. The chain couples TRBV7-9 to TRBJ2-2; D perhaps matches TRBD1 (5 bases). The CDR3 region is CASRPGADTGELFF. In nucleotides, the CDR3 is TGTGCCAGCAGGCCTGGGGCCGACACCGGGGAGCTGTTTTTT.